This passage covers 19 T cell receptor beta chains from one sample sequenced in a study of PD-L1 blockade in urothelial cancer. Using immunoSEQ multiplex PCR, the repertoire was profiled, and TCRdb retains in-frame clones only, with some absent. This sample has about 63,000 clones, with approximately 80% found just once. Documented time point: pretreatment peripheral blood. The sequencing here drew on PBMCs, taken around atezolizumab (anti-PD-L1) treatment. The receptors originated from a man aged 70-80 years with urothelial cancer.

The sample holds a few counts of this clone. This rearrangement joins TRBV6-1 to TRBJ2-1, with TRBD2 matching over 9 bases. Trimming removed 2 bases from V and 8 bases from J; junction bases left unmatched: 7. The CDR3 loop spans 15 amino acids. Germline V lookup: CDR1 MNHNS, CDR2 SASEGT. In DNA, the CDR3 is TGTGCCAGCAGTGAATGGGCGGGAGGGCGCGATGAGCAGTTCTTC. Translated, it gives CASSEWAGGRDEQFF.

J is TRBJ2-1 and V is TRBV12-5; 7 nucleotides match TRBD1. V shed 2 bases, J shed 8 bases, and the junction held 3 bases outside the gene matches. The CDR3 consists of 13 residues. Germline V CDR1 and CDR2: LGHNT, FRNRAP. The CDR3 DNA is TGTGCTAGTGGTTTGACAGGGGACGATGAGCAGTTCTTC. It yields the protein CASGLTGDDEQFF.

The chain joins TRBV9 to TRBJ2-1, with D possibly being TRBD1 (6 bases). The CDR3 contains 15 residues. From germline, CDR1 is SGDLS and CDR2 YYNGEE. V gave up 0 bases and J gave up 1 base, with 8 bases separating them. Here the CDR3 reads CASSVAGQSYNEQFF. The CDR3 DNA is TGTGCCAGCAGCGTAGCGGGACAATCCTACAATGAGCAGTTCTTC.

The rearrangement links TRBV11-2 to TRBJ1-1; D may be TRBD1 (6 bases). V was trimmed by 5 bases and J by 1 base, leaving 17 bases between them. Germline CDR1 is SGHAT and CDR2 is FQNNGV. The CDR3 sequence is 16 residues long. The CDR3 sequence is CASSPVTGTWNTEAFF. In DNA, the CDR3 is TGTGCCAGCAGCCCCGTGACAGGCACGTGGAACACTGAAGCTTTCTTT.

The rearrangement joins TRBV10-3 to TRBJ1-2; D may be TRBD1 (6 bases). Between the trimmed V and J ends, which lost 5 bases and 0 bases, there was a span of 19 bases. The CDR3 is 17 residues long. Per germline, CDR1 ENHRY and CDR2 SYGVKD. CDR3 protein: CAISPSTGVSPNYGYTF. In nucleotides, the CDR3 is TGTGCCATCAGTCCCTCGACAGGTGTAAGCCCTAACTATGGCTACACCTTC.

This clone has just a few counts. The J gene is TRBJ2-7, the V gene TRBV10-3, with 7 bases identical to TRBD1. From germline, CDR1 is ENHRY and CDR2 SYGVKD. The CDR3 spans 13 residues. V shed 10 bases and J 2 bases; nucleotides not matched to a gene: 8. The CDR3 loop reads CATGTDSTYEQYF. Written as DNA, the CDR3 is TGTGCCACTGGGACAGATTCTACCTACGAGCAGTACTTC.

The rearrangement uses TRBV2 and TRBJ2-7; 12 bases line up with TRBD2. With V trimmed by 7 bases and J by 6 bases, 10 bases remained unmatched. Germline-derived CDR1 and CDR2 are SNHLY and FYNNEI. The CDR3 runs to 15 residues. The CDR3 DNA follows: TGTGCCAGCACCCTGCTAGCGGGAGGGCCAGGCGAGCAGTACTTC. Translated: CASTLLAGGPGEQYF.

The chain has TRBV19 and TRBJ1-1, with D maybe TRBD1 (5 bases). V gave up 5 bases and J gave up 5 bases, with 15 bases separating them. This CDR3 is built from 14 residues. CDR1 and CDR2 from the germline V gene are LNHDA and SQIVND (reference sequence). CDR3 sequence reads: CASSDPRVETEAFF. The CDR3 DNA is TGTGCCAGTAGTGATCCCAGGGTGGAAACTGAAGCTTTCTTT.

CDR3 nucleotides: TGTGCCACACGGGTGGCGGGAGGGTCTGATGGCTACACCTTC. Encoded protein: CATRVAGGSDGYTF. The chain carries TRBV28 and TRBJ1-2; D remains unclear. Between the trimmed V and J ends, which lost 10 bases and 6 bases, there was a span of 21 bases. This CDR3 is built from 14 residues. In germline, CDR1 is MDHEN, CDR2 SYDVKM.

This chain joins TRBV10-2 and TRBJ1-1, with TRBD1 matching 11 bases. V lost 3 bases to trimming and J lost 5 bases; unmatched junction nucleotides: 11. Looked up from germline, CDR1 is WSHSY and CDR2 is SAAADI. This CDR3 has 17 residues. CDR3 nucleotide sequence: TGCGCCAGCAGTGACCGGACAGGGGGCGCGGGAGCAACTGAAGCTTTCTTT. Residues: CASSDRTGGAGATEAFF.

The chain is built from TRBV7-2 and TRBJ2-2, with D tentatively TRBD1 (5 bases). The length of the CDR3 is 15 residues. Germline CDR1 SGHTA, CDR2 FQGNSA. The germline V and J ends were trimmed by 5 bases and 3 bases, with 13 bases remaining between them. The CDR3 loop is CASSRSGRDTGELFF. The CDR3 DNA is TGTGCCAGCAGCCGTTCGGGCAGGGACACCGGGGAGCTGTTTTTT.

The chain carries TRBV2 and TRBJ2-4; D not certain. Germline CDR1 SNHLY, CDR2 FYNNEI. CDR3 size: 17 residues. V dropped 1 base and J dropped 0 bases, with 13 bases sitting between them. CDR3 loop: CASSEEAGPLAKNIQYF. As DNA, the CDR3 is TGTGCCAGCAGTGAAGAAGCAGGTCCACTAGCCAAAAACATTCAGTACTTC.

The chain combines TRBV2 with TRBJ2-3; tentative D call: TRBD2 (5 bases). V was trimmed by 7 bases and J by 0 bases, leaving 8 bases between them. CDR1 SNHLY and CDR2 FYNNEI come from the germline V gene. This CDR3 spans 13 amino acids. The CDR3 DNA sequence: TGTGCCAGCAACCGGGGTAGCACAGATACGCAGTATTTT. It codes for CASNRGSTDTQYF.

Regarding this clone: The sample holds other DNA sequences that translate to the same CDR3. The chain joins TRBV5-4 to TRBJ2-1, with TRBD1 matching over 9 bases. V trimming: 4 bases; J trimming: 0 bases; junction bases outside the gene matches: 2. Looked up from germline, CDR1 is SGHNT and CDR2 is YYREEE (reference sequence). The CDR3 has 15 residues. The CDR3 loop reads CASSLDRGSYNEQFF. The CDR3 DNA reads TGTGCCAGCAGCCTGGACAGGGGCTCCTACAATGAGCAGTTCTTC.

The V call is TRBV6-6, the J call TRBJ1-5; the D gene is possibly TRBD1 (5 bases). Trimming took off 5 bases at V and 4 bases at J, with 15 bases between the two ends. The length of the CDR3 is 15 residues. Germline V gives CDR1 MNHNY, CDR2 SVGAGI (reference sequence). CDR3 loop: CASSDAGGDNQPQHF. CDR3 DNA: TGTGCCAGCAGTGATGCGGGGGGAGATAATCAGCCCCAGCATTTT.

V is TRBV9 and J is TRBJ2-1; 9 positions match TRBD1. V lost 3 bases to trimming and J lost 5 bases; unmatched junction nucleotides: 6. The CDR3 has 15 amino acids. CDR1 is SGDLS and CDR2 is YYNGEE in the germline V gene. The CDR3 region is CASSAGQGPHNEQFF. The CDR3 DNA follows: TGTGCCAGCAGCGCCGGACAGGGGCCCCACAATGAGCAGTTCTTC.

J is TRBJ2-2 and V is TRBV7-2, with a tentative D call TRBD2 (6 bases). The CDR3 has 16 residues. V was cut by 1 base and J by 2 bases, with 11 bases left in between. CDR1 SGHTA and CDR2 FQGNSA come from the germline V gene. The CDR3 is CASSLEASVNTGELFF. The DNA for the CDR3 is TGTGCCAGCAGCTTAGAGGCTAGCGTAAACACCGGGGAGCTGTTTTTT.

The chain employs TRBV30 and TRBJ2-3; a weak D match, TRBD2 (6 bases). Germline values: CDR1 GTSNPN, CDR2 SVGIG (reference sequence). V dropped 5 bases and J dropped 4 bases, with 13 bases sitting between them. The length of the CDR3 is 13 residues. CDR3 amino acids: CAWCGDFSDTQYF. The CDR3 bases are TGTGCCTGGTGTGGGGACTTCTCAGATACGCAGTATTTT.

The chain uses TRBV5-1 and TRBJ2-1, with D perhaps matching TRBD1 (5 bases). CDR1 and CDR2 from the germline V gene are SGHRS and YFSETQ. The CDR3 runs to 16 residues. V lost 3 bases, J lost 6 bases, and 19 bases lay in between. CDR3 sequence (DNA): TGCGCCAGCAGCTCAGAATTGCCAGGGATAATCAATGAGCAGTTCTTC. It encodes CASSSELPGIINEQFF.